The 12 T cell receptor beta chains given below trace back to one sample, sequenced in a study of T cell responses to AZD1222 COVID-19 vaccine. The assay was immunoSEQ multiplex PCR, and TCRdb's table has in-frame clones only and misses some. This sample carries fewer than 150,000 clones, approximately 88% of them seen once, and the ten largest clones take 7.5% to 8%. This specimen consisted of peripheral blood, obtained on day 0 of AZD1222 vaccination. All receptors come from an adult in good health.

In DNA form, the CDR3 reads TGTGCCATCAGTGAGTCAGGGATGGGGAACAATCAGCCCCAGCATTTT. Its translation is CAISESGMGNNQPQHF. This sequence joins TRBV10-3 and TRBJ1-5; D uncertain. Germline V gene data show CDR1 as ENHRY and CDR2 as SYGVKD. The CDR3 has 16 residues. V was clipped by 0 bases and J by 3 bases, with 12 bases between them.

The V call is TRBV2, the J call TRBJ2-5, with a weak D call TRBD2 (6 bases). The CDR3 covers 15 residues. The germline CDR1 and CDR2 sequences are SNHLY and FYNNEI. Trimming stripped 7 bases from V and 3 bases from J, with 18 bases between. The CDR3 nucleotides read TGTGCCAGCACCTCGGAGGGCCACGGCAAAGAGACCCAGTACTTC. Translated, it gives CASTSEGHGKETQYF.

The chain has TRBV24-1 and TRBJ1-2; a possible D gene is TRBD1 (5 bases). CDR1 and CDR2 (germline): KGHDR, SFDVKD. Between the trimmed V and J ends, which lost 4 bases and 8 bases, there was a span of 16 bases. The CDR3 is 14 amino acids. CDR3 residues: CATSDGDLSGGYTF. The CDR3 DNA is TGTGCCACCAGTGACGGGGACTTATCGGGGGGCTACACCTTC.

The V and J genes are TRBV3-1 (or the pseudogene TRBV3-2) and TRBJ2-2, with D possibly being TRBD2 (6 bases). The V gene lost 3 bases and the J gene lost 3 bases, with 14 bases spanning the gap. The CDR3 is 16 residues long. Germline assignment: CDR1 LGHDT and CDR2 YNNKEL (reference sequence). The CDR3 sequence: CASSHFPGTDTGELFF. The CDR3 DNA is TGTGCCAGCAGCCATTTCCCCGGGACTGACACCGGGGAGCTGTTTTTT.

The chain combines TRBV27 with TRBJ2-7; no clear D gene. Germline lookup yields CDR1 MNHEY and CDR2 SMNVEV (reference sequence). V was cut by 2 bases and J by 7 bases, with 12 bases left in between. This CDR3 has 13 residues. CDR3 region: CASSLKARREQYF. The CDR3 DNA reads as TGTGCCAGCAGTTTAAAAGCCAGACGGGAGCAGTACTTC.

The chain joins TRBV28 to TRBJ2-5, with 9 bases fitting TRBD2. The CDR3 sequence is 16 residues long. Germline V gene data show CDR1 as MDHEN and CDR2 as SYDVKM. The trim removed 4 bases at V and 4 bases at J, leaving 10 bases unmatched. CDR3 protein: CASSWALAGSGETQYF. DNA of the CDR3: TGTGCCAGCAGTTGGGCTCTAGCGGGGTCGGGAGAGACCCAGTACTTC. Looking up the rest from reference TRBV28 and TRBJ2-5 gives the full variable domain: DVKVTQSSRYLVKRTGEKVFLECVQDMDHENMFWYRQDPGLGLRLIYFSYDVKMKEKGDIPEGYSVSREKKERFSLILESASTNQTSMYLCASSWALAGSGETQYFGPGTRLLVL.

The V gene is TRBV11-3, the J gene TRBJ2-4; D is possibly TRBD1 (5 bases). This CDR3 contains 15 residues. V gave up 2 bases and J gave up 6 bases, with 14 bases separating them. Looked up from germline, CDR1 is SGHNT and CDR2 is YENEEA. CDR3: CASSLNQGGGNIQYF. The CDR3 region has the DNA TGTGCCAGCAGCTTAAATCAGGGTGGCGGAAACATTCAGTACTTC.

This clone has more than one count but fewer than ten. The gene calls are TRBV10-2 and TRBJ1-1, with a weak D call TRBD1 (6 bases). Trimming took off 8 bases at V and 5 bases at J, with 12 bases between the two ends. The germline CDR1 and CDR2 sequences are WSHSY and SAAADI. The CDR3 extends over 12 amino acids. The CDR3 here is CASLERGTEAFF. The CDR3 coding sequence is TGCGCCAGCCTCGAAAGGGGGACTGAAGCTTTCTTT.

This CDR3 reads CASSFGGRSSYNEQFF. The CDR3, as DNA: TGTGCCAGCAGCTTTGGGGGGCGAAGCTCCTACAATGAGCAGTTCTTC. This rearrangement joins TRBV5-4 to TRBJ2-1; D is tentatively TRBD1 or TRBD2 (6 bases each). CDR3 length equals 16 residues. CDR1 SGHNT and CDR2 YYREEE come from the germline V gene (reference sequence). Trimming took off 2 bases at V and 0 bases at J, with 12 bases between the two ends.

V is TRBV20-1 and J is TRBJ2-7; 8 positions match TRBD2. With 3 bases clipped from V and 3 bases from J, the junction kept 10 bases outside the gene matches. The germline gives CDR1 DFQATT, CDR2 SNEGSKA (reference sequence). The CDR3 extends over 15 amino acids. CDR3 DNA: TGCAGTGCTAGTGGCTCGGCGGGAGGCCTCTACGAGCAGTACTTC. It encodes CSASGSAGGLYEQYF.

This chain links TRBV6-5 with TRBJ2-1; D possibly corresponds to TRBD2 (5 bases). CDR3 length equals 13 residues. V was cut by 2 bases and J by 8 bases, with 10 bases left in between. Germline V CDR1 and CDR2: MNHEY, SVGAGI. The CDR3 sequence: CASSYNPGDEQFF. Written as DNA, the CDR3 is TGTGCCAGCAGTTACAATCCCGGGGATGAGCAGTTCTTC.

The CDR3 sequence: CASSLRSESYGYTF. CDR3 sequence (DNA): TGTGCCAGCAGCTTAAGGTCAGAAAGCTATGGCTACACCTTC. The J gene is TRBJ1-2, the V gene TRBV7-2; no clear D. Germline V gene data show CDR1 as SGHTA and CDR2 as FQGNSA. V lost 2 bases and J 4 bases, leaving 11 bases between the germline ends. The CDR3 extends over 14 amino acids.